This T cell receptor beta chain appears in the sequencing data of a study of T cells after posttransplantation cyclophosphamide. The study, taken as a whole, reports: Donor-recipient repertoire similarity was low at 1-2 months, rising over year one. TRB overlap between skin or GI tissue T cells and blood was limited. TRB clonality was highly associated with recipient CMV seropositivity and reactivation.

On the day of bone marrow donation, the related graft donor provided peripheral blood. Clones were sequenced by immunoSEQ multiplex PCR, and TCRdb holds only the in-frame ones, with some missing. The sample includes 40,000 to 55,000 clones, none of them occurring once. This clone was counted at least ten times. Its antigen is undetermined. The germline gives CDR1 KGHSH, CDR2 LQKENI. The CDR3 is 13 amino acids. Trimming shortened V by 1 base and J by 5 bases, and 6 bases separated the two germline ends. Sequenced input: PBMCs. The chain uses TRBV18 and TRBJ2-4; the D gene is possibly TRBD1 (5 bases). The sequence was collected from a man between 40 and 49 years old in good health, CMV-negative, and a related stem cell transplant donor. The CDR3 spells CASSPQTENIQYF. In nucleotides, the CDR3 is TGTGCCAGCTCACCACAGACAGAAAACATTCAGTACTTC.